The 8 T cell receptor beta chains reported below all come from one sample, sequenced in a study of T cell responses to AZD1222 COVID-19 vaccine. Clones were sequenced by immunoSEQ multiplex PCR, and TCRdb holds only the in-frame ones, with some missing. The sample carries about 110,000 clones, around 87% recorded once. The sample in question was peripheral blood, obtained on day 0 of AZD1222 vaccination. The receptors originated from an adult in good health.

The CDR3 bases are TGCGCCAGCAGCTTGGGGGCAGGGATCCCTGGGGCCAACGTCCTGACTTTC. This sequence encodes CASSLGAGIPGANVLTF. The chain employs TRBV5-1 and TRBJ2-6, with D possibly matching TRBD1 (5 bases). There are 17 residues in the CDR3. The V end lost 0 bases, the J end lost 2 bases, and 12 bases lay between the germline ends. CDR1 and CDR2 (germline): SGHRS, YFSETQ.

The chain couples TRBV7-2 to TRBJ1-6; no reliable D call. Trimming removed 1 base at V and 10 bases at J, with 11 bases between. CDR1 is SGHTA and CDR2 is FQGNSA in the germline V gene. There are 14 residues in the CDR3. For the CDR3, the DNA is TGTGCCAGCAGCTTAGTTAGGGTGAACTCACCCCTCCACTTT. It yields the protein CASSLVRVNSPLHF.

Only one count was recorded for this clone. J is TRBJ1-1 and V is TRBV4-1; D gene unclear. Germline V gene data show CDR1 as MGHRA and CDR2 as YSYEKL. V lost 0 bases and J 3 bases, leaving 8 bases between the germline ends. CDR3 length: 14 amino acids. CDR3 in DNA: TGCGCCAGCAGCCAAGAAGGGTCGGACACTGAAGCTTTCTTT. As protein: CASSQEGSDTEAFF.

This clone was recorded once. J is TRBJ2-5 and V is TRBV6-2 or TRBV6-3; 7 bases are shared with TRBD2. This CDR3 region has 13 residues. Germline V gene lookup returns CDR1 MNHEY and CDR2 SVGEGT. J gave up 7 bases and V 6 bases, and 8 bases lay outside the gene matches. CDR3 sequence reads: CASSRPGGGTQYF. CDR3 in DNA: TGTGCCAGCAGCCGGCCCGGCGGGGGGACCCAGTACTTC.

The chain recombines TRBV18 with TRBJ2-2; tentatively, D is TRBD2 (6 bases). Per germline, CDR1 KGHSH and CDR2 LQKENI. The CDR3 consists of 16 residues. V lost 3 bases to trimming and J lost 1 base, with 12 bases between them. CDR3 region: CASSPPETRNTGELFF. Here the CDR3 DNA reads TGTGCCAGCTCACCCCCCGAGACTAGGAACACCGGGGAGCTGTTTTTT.

The chain recombines TRBV4-3 with TRBJ2-5; D unclear. This CDR3 contains 14 residues. Germline loops: CDR1 LGHNA, CDR2 YSLEER. The germline V and J ends were trimmed by 2 bases and 5 bases, with 12 bases remaining between them. CDR3 loop: CASSQNPRQETQYF. DNA of the CDR3: TGCGCCAGCAGCCAAAACCCGCGCCAGGAGACCCAGTACTTC.

The CDR3 DNA follows: TGTGCCACCAGCAGAGATCTGGTAGATAGCACAGATACGCAGTATTTT. Protein product: CATSRDLVDSTDTQYF. The rearrangement uses TRBV15 and TRBJ2-3, with unresolved D. The CDR3 is 16 residues long. Trimming left V 0 bases short and J 0 bases short, with 10 bases between. Germline V gene sequence: CDR1 LNHNV, CDR2 YYDKDF (reference sequence). The variable domain in full, completed from reference TRBV15 and TRBJ2-3, reads DAMVIQNPRYQVTQFGKPVTLSCSQTLNHNVMYWYQQKSSQAPKLLFHYYDKDFNNEADTPDNFQSRRPNTSFCFLDIRSPGLGDTAMYLCATSRDLVDSTDTQYFGPGTRLTVL.

V usage is TRBV28 and J usage is TRBJ2-7; TRBD2 aligns across 10 bases. The germline gives CDR1 MDHEN, CDR2 SYDVKM. CDR3 length: 15 residues. The J segment lost 0 bases and the V segment lost 4 bases, leaving 3 bases of the junction unmatched. CDR3 sequence reads: CASSSSGRDSYEQYF. In DNA, the CDR3 is TGTGCCAGCAGTTCAAGCGGGAGGGACTCCTACGAGCAGTACTTC.